This T cell receptor beta chain is drawn from a study of kidney transplant recipient with SARS-CoV-2 infection (dated by TCRdb to the early 2020s). The CDR3 spans 16 residues, from the cysteine through the phenylalanine. The CDR3 DNA has 48 bases and is translated from base 1. The sequencer listed for this sample is Illumina MiSeq. Profiling of the peripheral T cell repertoire targeted human TCRbeta genes. The authors' pipeline ran thus. Beta-binomial modelling was applied to test for differential clonotype abundance so that variability over time was accounted for. Expanded clonotypes were screened against the ImmuneCODE reference database of SARS-CoV-2-associated TCRs and mapped to viral genome regions. Additional analyses of the repertoire looked at TRBV gene usage, CDR3 length, CDR3 amino acid overlap between time points, clonotype abundance distributions and Jaccard similarity. In-frame beta chains were kept once TCRdb had trimmed the public reads at Q25 with fastp and called clones with MiXCR. Identical CDR3 protein sequences are pooled into one entry, listed with their most common genes and DNA. In this record, the V and J calls reflect TCRdb's handling and not the investigators' own analysis. This sample is represented by roughly 250,000 distinct CDR3 sequences; about 28% of them were singletons. The ten most abundant clones make up less than 8.5% of the sample.

This clonotype was picked up one time. This receptor's antigen is unknown. Since a much larger clone is just one base distant, this may be a read error. The time point label corresponds to: pre-pandemic baseline sample and day 111 after first positive SARS-CoV-2 test. The origin of this receptor is a young adult male patient who had COVID-19 and was a kidney transplant recipient. After a transplant, some of the T cells may come from the graft donor. The sample here was a blood sample, taken at baseline and on day 111 from a kidney transplant recipient. Recombination connected TRBV12-3 or TRBV12-4 to TRBJ2-7; TRBD1 could be the D gene, as 5 bases match. In nucleotides, the sequence is TGTGCCAGCAGTTTCAGGTCTCCGGCAGCAAGGGGTGGCCAGCACTTC. Protein translation: CASSFRSPAARGGQHF.